This T cell receptor beta chain was recovered during a study of blood T cell repertoires in COVID-19. The Seattle patients, enrolled during active infection, were followed longitudinally. CDR3 size: 15 residues. Per germline, CDR1 SGHRS and CDR2 YFSETQ. Trimming cost V 6 bases and J 6 bases; bases outside gene matches: 13. Measured with immunoSEQ multiplex PCR; TCRdb has only the in-frame clones, and not every one. The sample contains about 370,000 clones, 80% to 90% of which appear only once. This sequence was found in a woman aged 30 to 39 with COVID-19, enrolled during active disease. The material sequenced was peripheral blood. The J gene is TRBJ1-2, the V gene TRBV5-1; TRBD1 aligns across 8 bases. For the CDR3, the DNA is TGCGCCAGCACTGAACCTGGACAGGGAAATCATGGCTACACCTTC. This translates into CASTEPGQGNHGYTF.